Included here is one T cell receptor beta chain sequence, with context. Its antigen is currently unknown. This specimen comes from a study of beta chain features in type 1 diabetes. CDR1 is SGDLS, CDR2 YYNGEE, per germline. The CDR3 consists of 14 residues. V lost 2 bases, J lost 4 bases, and 13 bases lay in between. cDNA synthesis used the whole RNA isolate, giving expressed TCRB sequences. Sequenced by immunoSEQ multiplex PCR; TCRdb stores in-frame clones only, minus some. The table shows approximately 380,000 clones, with roughly 16% occurring only once. General study results and limits: For patients, the naive, central memory and Treg TCRB repertoires appeared more alike than for healthy donors. Individuals with type 1 diabetes displayed fewer insertions and more deletions at VDJ junctions.

The chain recombines TRBV9 with TRBJ2-7; D perhaps matches TRBD1 (6 bases). The sequence came from a woman aged 18-30 years in good health. What was sequenced was naive CD4+ T cells from blood. The chain's CDR3 is CASSVRGSSYEQYF. Here the CDR3 DNA reads TGTGCCAGCAGCGTGAGGGGGAGTAGTTACGAGCAGTACTTC.